Following are 31 T cell receptor beta chains from one sample sequenced in a study of graft-versus-host responses after intestinal transplantation. Repertoires were generated with immunoSEQ multiplex PCR, while TCRdb's copy carries only in-frame clones and drops some. This table holds around 90,000 clones, 92% found once. These TCRs' antigens remain unknown. The material sequenced was unstimulated CD4+ T cells sorted from spleen or lymph node cells, taken before intestinal transplant. The receptors derive from a human donor who received an intestinal transplant.

V gene TRBV19 combines with J gene TRBJ2-1; 12 nucleotides align to TRBD2. V shed 4 bases, J shed 8 bases, and the junction held 3 bases outside the gene matches. Per germline, CDR1 LNHDA and CDR2 SQIVND (reference sequence). The CDR3 is made up of 14 amino acids. CDR3 sequence reads: CASSNRLAGDEQFF. DNA for the CDR3: TGTGCCAGTAGTAACCGACTAGCGGGGGATGAGCAGTTCTTC.

The J gene is TRBJ2-1, the V gene TRBV27, with D maybe TRBD2 (6 bases). This CDR3 has 15 residues. Between the trimmed V and J ends, which lost 3 bases and 7 bases, there was a span of 16 bases. Germline CDR1 and CDR2: MNHEY and SMNVEV (reference sequence). CDR3 DNA sequence: TGTGCCAGCAGTTTCAGCGGGTGGTTTCCTAATGAGCAGTTCTTC. As protein: CASSFSGWFPNEQFF.

CDR3 DNA sequence: TGTGCCAGCAGCCCAACTATCGAGTCGGCAAAAGCAGATACGCAGTATTTT. This gives the protein CASSPTIESAKADTQYF. V gene TRBV7-9 combines with J gene TRBJ2-3; the D is unclear. The CDR3 is 17 amino acids. Trimming took 5 bases from V and 4 from J, leaving 22 bases between them. Germline loops: CDR1 SEHNR, CDR2 FQNEAQ (reference sequence).

The chain links TRBV10-3 to TRBJ2-1; possible D gene TRBD2, 6 bases. Trimming removed 0 bases at V and 4 bases at J, with 19 bases between. The CDR3 has 18 amino acids. Germline CDR1 ENHRY, CDR2 SYGVKD. CDR3 loop: CAISESNIERALYNEQFF. The DNA for the CDR3 is TGTGCCATCAGTGAGTCAAATATAGAGCGGGCCTTATACAATGAGCAGTTCTTC.

The chain is built from TRBV25-1 and TRBJ1-2; 12 nucleotides agree with TRBD1. The CDR3 has 14 amino acids. V dropped 6 bases and J dropped 8; count of bases not matched to a gene: 7. Germline V gene data show CDR1 as MGHDK and CDR2 as SYGVNS. CDR3 DNA: TGTGCCAGCAGCCTGGGACAGGGGGCACGGGGCTACACCTTC. Its translation is CASSLGQGARGYTF.

The chain combines TRBV6-1 with TRBJ1-5; D remains ambiguous. Germline V gene lookup returns CDR1 MNHNS and CDR2 SASEGT. The CDR3 sequence is 11 residues long. Trimming cost V 4 bases and J 4 bases, with 2 bases left between them. This chain's CDR3 is CASSVNQPQHF. The DNA for the CDR3 is TGTGCCAGCAGTGTTAATCAGCCCCAGCATTTT.

The chain combines TRBV30 with TRBJ2-7; the D gene is possibly TRBD2 (7 bases). Per the germline V gene, CDR1 is GTSNPN and CDR2 is SVGIG (reference sequence). The CDR3 covers 14 residues. V dropped 3 bases and J dropped 4 bases, with 16 bases sitting between them. This chain's CDR3 is CAWRNRGAGYEQYF. DNA for the CDR3: TGTGCCTGGAGGAACCGGGGGGCTGGGTACGAGCAGTACTTC. Filled out from reference TRBV30 and TRBJ2-7, the complete variable domain reads SQTIHQWPATLVQPVGSPLSLECTVEGTSNPNLYWYRQAAGRGLQLLFYSVGIGQISSEVPQNLSASRPQDRQFILSSKKLLLSDSGFYLCAWRNRGAGYEQYFGPGTRLTVT.

The chain uses TRBV30 and TRBJ2-1; D remains unclear. The CDR3 length is 12 residues. Trimming cost V 2 bases and J 7 bases, with 9 bases left between them. Germline V CDR1 and CDR2: GTSNPN, SVGIG (reference sequence). CDR3 sequence (DNA): TGTGCCTGGAGTTCGGTGGGGAATGAGCAGTTCTTC. Its translation is CAWSSVGNEQFF. Full variable domain (missing parts from reference TRBV30 and TRBJ2-1): SQTIHQWPATLVQPVGSPLSLECTVEGTSNPNLYWYRQAAGRGLQLLFYSVGIGQISSEVPQNLSASRPQDRQFILSSKKLLLSDSGFYLCAWSSVGNEQFFGPGTRLTVL.

The chain employs TRBV6-5 and TRBJ2-7, with 9 bases fitting TRBD2. V shed 3 bases, J shed 0 bases, and the junction held 3 bases outside the gene matches. Germline V gene sequence: CDR1 MNHEY, CDR2 SVGAGI. The CDR3 consists of 15 residues. The CDR3 sequence is CASSYASGVSYEQYF. The CDR3 DNA sequence: TGTGCCAGCAGTTATGCTAGCGGGGTCTCCTACGAGCAGTACTTC.

This clone was seen once. The rearrangement joins TRBV6-5 to TRBJ2-7; 8 nucleotides line up with TRBD1. In germline, CDR1 is MNHEY, CDR2 SVGAGI. The CDR3 is 15 residues long. J was trimmed by 4 bases and V by 5 bases; bases with no gene match: 10. CDR3 region: CASSQPRTGRYEQYF. In DNA form, the CDR3 reads TGTGCCAGCAGTCAACCTCGGACAGGGAGGTACGAGCAGTACTTC.

This chain uses TRBV28 with TRBJ2-5; 10 bases align to TRBD1. Near its end, the DNA agrees better with TRBJ2-7, so the J call may be wrong. The CDR3 has 17 residues. Per the germline V gene, CDR1 is MDHEN and CDR2 is SYDVKM. The CDR3 coding sequence is TGTGCCAGCAGTTTAGGGGTTACCGGGACAGGGGCCTACGAGCAGTACTTC. Translated: CASSLGVTGTGAYEQYF.

The rearrangement joins TRBV5-1 to TRBJ2-1, with TRBD2 as a possible D gene (5 bases). V lost 0 bases, J lost 1 base, and 8 bases lay in between. The CDR3 totals 15 residues. The germline CDR1 and CDR2 sequences are SGHRS and YFSETQ. The CDR3 DNA follows: TGCGCCAGCAGCTTGGATACTAGTTCCTACAATGAGCAGTTCTTC. This codes for CASSLDTSSYNEQFF.

J is TRBJ1-1 and V is TRBV5-1, with TRBD1 matching 7 bases. J gave up 0 bases and V 1 base, and 18 bases lay outside the gene matches. Per germline, CDR1 SGHRS and CDR2 YFSETQ. The CDR3 totals 20 residues. The CDR3, as DNA: TGCGCCAGCAGCTTGTCGACAGGGAGAGGGTTCTCAAAATTGAACACTGAAGCTTTCTTT. It specifies CASSLSTGRGFSKLNTEAFF.

The chain carries TRBV6-1 and TRBJ2-7; a possible D gene is TRBD2 (5 bases). Germline V CDR1 and CDR2: MNHNS, SASEGT. This CDR3 comprises 13 residues. V was clipped by 6 bases and J by 2 bases, with 11 bases between them. The CDR3: CASRDSLTYEQYF. As DNA, the CDR3 is TGTGCCAGCAGGGACTCTCTTACCTACGAGCAGTACTTC.

This chain joins TRBV6-5 and TRBJ2-7; TRBD2 matches 7 bases. Germline V gene sequence: CDR1 MNHEY, CDR2 SVGAGI. V dropped 2 bases and J dropped 4; count of bases not matched to a gene: 11. The CDR3 has 16 residues. CDR3 in DNA: TGTGCCAGCAGTTACGCTACCGGGACTACCTCTTACGAGCAGTACTTC. Translated, it gives CASSYATGTTSYEQYF.

J is TRBJ1-5 and V is TRBV4-1, with D maybe TRBD1 (5 bases). Germline CDR1 is MGHRA and CDR2 is YSYEKL. The CDR3 is made up of 16 amino acids. Trimming removed 0 bases from V and 0 bases from J, with 9 bases in between. Written as DNA, the CDR3 is TGCGCCAGCAGCCAAGATGGGGGGTATAGCAATCAGCCCCAGCATTTT. This sequence encodes CASSQDGGYSNQPQHF.

CDR3 nucleotide sequence: TGTGCCAGCAGCCGGGGACCGCCATACGAGCAGTACTTC. Its translation: CASSRGPPYEQYF. The gene calls are TRBV6-5 and TRBJ2-7, with D perhaps assigned TRBD1 or TRBD2 (5 bases each). The CDR3 runs 13 residues. Per germline, CDR1 MNHEY and CDR2 SVGAGI. Trimming took 6 bases from V and 4 from J, leaving 13 bases between them.

The V and J genes are TRBV5-5 and TRBJ1-1; D may be TRBD1 (5 bases). Trimming stripped 1 base from V and 3 bases from J, with 7 bases between. Germline values: CDR1 SGHKS, CDR2 YYEKEE (reference sequence). The length of the CDR3 is 13 residues. Written as DNA, the CDR3 is TGTGCCAGCAGCTTGCAGGGATACACTGAAGCTTTCTTT. It encodes CASSLQGYTEAFF.

As DNA, the CDR3 is TGTGCCAGCAGTAGGAGGGGCTCCTACAATGAGCAGTTCTTC. This sequence encodes CASSRRGSYNEQFF. The rearrangement links TRBV28 to TRBJ2-1; tentative D call: TRBD2 (6 bases). Germline CDR1 and CDR2: MDHEN and SYDVKM. The CDR3 contains 14 residues. The V end lost 5 bases, the J end lost 0 bases, and 8 bases lay between the germline ends.

The CDR3 DNA reads as TGTGCCAGCTCACGGGGACAGGGCCTTAATGAAAAACTGTTTTTT. This sequence encodes CASSRGQGLNEKLFF. This chain links TRBV18 with TRBJ1-4, with TRBD1 matching 9 bases. The CDR3 covers 15 residues. CDR1 KGHSH and CDR2 LQKENI come from the germline V gene. With V trimmed by 4 bases and J by 4 bases, 4 bases remained unmatched. Supplemented by reference TRBV18 and TRBJ1-4, the full variable domain reads NAGVMQNPRHLVRRRGQEARLRCSPMKGHSHVYWYRQLPEEGLKFMVYLQKENIIDESGMPKERFSAEFPKEGPSILRIQQVVRGDSAAYFCASSRGQGLNEKLFFGSGTQLSVL.

The rearrangement links TRBV2 to TRBJ2-1, with 8 bases identical to TRBD2. This CDR3 spans 16 amino acids. Trimming cost V 6 bases and J 0 bases; bases outside gene matches: 7. Germline CDR1 and CDR2: SNHLY and FYNNEI. The CDR3 bases are TGTGCCAGCAGCCTCCTAGCGGGTAGCTCCTACAATGAGCAGTTCTTC. This gives the protein CASSLLAGSSYNEQFF.

The genes are TRBV25-1 and TRBJ1-1; unclear D gene. Looked up from germline, CDR1 is MGHDK and CDR2 is SYGVNS. The CDR3 is 13 residues long. V dropped 4 bases and J dropped 0 bases, with 6 bases sitting between them. The CDR3 nucleotides are TGTGCCAGCAGTGGACATTTGAACACTGAAGCTTTCTTT. Translating gives CASSGHLNTEAFF.

V usage is TRBV19 and J usage is TRBJ1-2; possibly TRBD1 for D (5 bases). This CDR3 region has 13 residues. Between the trimmed V and J ends, which lost 4 bases and 5 bases, there was a span of 11 bases. The germline V gene encodes CDR1 LNHDA and CDR2 SQIVND (reference sequence). Here the CDR3 DNA reads TGTGCCAGTAGTACGACAGTGTTTTATGGCTACACCTTC. Translated, it gives CASSTTVFYGYTF.

The gene calls are TRBV6-5 and TRBJ1-2, with 10 bases that match TRBD1. CDR1 and CDR2 (germline): MNHEY, SVGAGI. V lost 1 base and J lost 2; bases outside the gene matches: 4. This CDR3 contains 16 residues. CDR3 sequence reads: CASSYLGTGENYGYTF. The CDR3 DNA reads as TGTGCCAGCAGTTACTTGGGGACAGGGGAAAACTATGGCTACACCTTC.

In its sample, this clone was seen once. The chain has TRBV20-1 and TRBJ1-1; no definite D call. Germline V CDR1 and CDR2: DFQATT, SNEGSKA (reference sequence). The CDR3 has 11 residues. Trimming took off 2 bases at V and 0 bases at J, with 1 base between the two ends. The CDR3 sequence is CSARMNTEAFF. The CDR3, as DNA: TGCAGTGCTAGAATGAACACTGAAGCTTTCTTT.

The J gene is TRBJ2-3, the V gene TRBV7-8; 8 bases are a match to TRBD2. CDR3 size: 16 residues. V dropped 4 bases and J dropped 2; count of bases not matched to a gene: 8. Germline V gives CDR1 SGHVS, CDR2 FQNEAQ. For the CDR3, the DNA is TGTGCCAGCAGCTCCCGGGGGGGCCGCAACACAGATACGCAGTATTTT. It is translated as CASSSRGGRNTDTQYF.

The table lists this clone with a count of one. V gene TRBV18 combines with J gene TRBJ2-2; 9 nucleotides match TRBD2. The CDR3 loop spans 16 amino acids. Germline assignment: CDR1 KGHSH and CDR2 LQKENI. J gave up 7 bases and V 5 bases, and 11 bases lay outside the gene matches. The CDR3 coding sequence is TGTGCCAGCTCATCACGCGGGAGGGCCGGTGACGGGGAGCTGTTTTTT. This codes for CASSSRGRAGDGELFF.

The gene calls are TRBV6-1 and TRBJ2-3; maybe TRBD2 (5 bases). Deletions cut 6 bases from V and 2 bases from J, with 12 bases between. The V gene's germline CDR1 is MNHNS and CDR2 SASEGT. The CDR3 is made up of 14 amino acids. The CDR3 spells CASRSGSHTDTQYF. The CDR3 coding sequence is TGTGCCAGCAGGAGCGGATCTCACACAGATACGCAGTATTTT.

The CDR3 here is CASSGDRKYGYTF. The CDR3 DNA is TGTGCCAGCAGTGGCGACAGAAAGTATGGCTACACCTTC. The chain joins TRBV2 to TRBJ1-2; possibly TRBD1 for D (5 bases). Germline V CDR1 and CDR2: SNHLY, FYNNEI. This CDR3 has 13 amino acids. Trimming took off 4 bases at V and 5 bases at J, with 11 bases between the two ends.

This clone was seen only a few times. V gene TRBV7-6 combines with J gene TRBJ1-2; D is perhaps TRBD1 (5 bases). Trimming left V 3 bases short and J 8 bases short, with 13 bases between. Germline V gene lookup returns CDR1 SGHVS and CDR2 FNYEAQ. The CDR3 totals 13 residues. CDR3 in DNA: TGTGCCAGCAGCTTGGTGGGGGTAGGAGGCTACACCTTC. Its translation is CASSLVGVGGYTF. Filled out from reference TRBV7-6 and TRBJ1-2, the complete variable domain reads GAGVSQSPRYKVTKRGQDVALRCDPISGHVSLYWYRQALGQGPEFLTYFNYEAQQDKSGLPNDRFSAERPEGSISTLTIQRTEQRDSAMYRCASSLVGVGGYTFGSGTRLTVV.

The chain is built from TRBV21-1 and TRBJ1-1; the D segment call TRBD1 is taken from the table without a DNA check. TRBV21-1 is an annotated pseudogene. This CDR3 contains 16 residues. CDR3 nucleotide sequence: TGTGCCAGCAGAGTCAAAGGGGCTAGTCCAGATACTGAAGCTTTCTTT. The encoded protein is CASRVKGASPDTEAFF.